These T cell receptor beta chains were read from a single sample in a study of blood T cell repertoires in COVID-19. Produced via immunoSEQ multiplex PCR; TCRdb's table is partial and in-frame only. The sample lists some 220,000 clones, 80% to 90% occurring once. The sequencing input was peripheral blood. The origin of the receptors is a man in his fifties with active or convalescent COVID-19. Each CDR3 is given with its conserved first and last residue.

13,TRBV7-8,CASSPGWGTEAFF
15,TRBV7-2,CASSLAGGPGDTQYF
15,TRBV7-6,CASSLEGGGNQPQHF
15,TRBV18,CASSPAGSSNSPLHF
12,TRBV28,CASSWQGDGYTF
16,TRBV5-4,CASTTGFGGTGDTQYF
13,TRBV28,CAILNRGNTEAFF
14,TRBV6-1,CASSEVASAGEQYF
15,TRBV11-2,CASIKGQGTGETQYF
14,TRBV2,CASSRDRPNYGYTF
15,TRBV6-1,CASSERTGSSYEQYF
14,TRBV6-6,CASKQGWGQETQYF
16,TRBV4-1,CASSRGLAGRDYEQYF
14,TRBV6-6,CASNDRGGNQPQHF
17,TRBV4-3,CASSQVTVRYSGNTIYF
16,TRBV4-2,CASSQAPGLGRSPLHF
14,TRBV7-2,CASSLGQGTNGYTF
15,TRBV5-5,CASSLGGQGRDEQFF
17,TRBV5-1,CASSATGGNLYTDTQYF
19,TRBV28,CASSLSPRIGTHSNQPQHF
16,TRBV7-2,CASSLRRARENTEAFF
15,TRBV19,CASSRSWRTGGEQYF
12,TRBV28,CASSLQDQPQHF
15,TRBV3-1/TRBV3-2,CASSPTSGGGYGYTF
13,TRBV12-3/TRBV12-4,CASSLYRGHEQFF
18,TRBV5-1,CASSPPKSGSSSYNEQFF
14,TRBV19,CASSTLDSAYEQYF
11,TRBV20-1,CSARASEKLFF
14,TRBV2,CASRVRDSQYGYTF
17,TRBV28,CASSLNLQSYSGNTIYF
15,TRBV7-3,CASSSGISSTDTQYF
13,TRBV2,CASSVAGSTEAFF
17,TRBV4-2,CASSQDLNSGMYNEQFF
15,TRBV19,CASSIGFSANYGYTF
14,TRBV5-1,CASSFQGMNTEAFF
18,TRBV18,CASSPSLSGLSNTGELFF
14,TRBV28,CASSLGTANTEAFF
11,TRBV20-1,CSARSAREAFF
13,TRBV5-4,CASSSRGEETQYF
16,TRBV11-2,CASSSERTLDYNEQFF
15,TRBV5-4,CASSYDRGNTGELFF
14,TRBV5-6,CATSLGLRGETQYF
16,TRBV7-8,CASSQPRLAGLYEQYF
14,TRBV2,CASSALDYTDTQYF